The 28 T cell receptor beta chains given below trace back to one sample, sequenced in a study of OX40 agonist ivuxolimab in advanced cancers. The library was obtained by the immunoSEQ multiplex PCR assay. TCRdb re-hosts the immuneACCESS table, in-frame sequences only. Its copies lack some clones; in the studies checked, an unresolved V gene accounts for under half of them, and the cause for the rest is not known. The sample table shows about 82,000 clones, and about 91% are seen once. The ten largest account for roughly 2% of the sample. The sample in question was CD4+ or CD8+ T cells sorted from blood, obtained in a trial of the OX40 agonist ivuxolimab. These receptors were collected from an adult with an advanced solid tumor such as melanoma, head and neck, liver or kidney cancer.

The J gene is TRBJ2-2, the V gene TRBV5-1; the D is unclear. CDR3 size: 15 residues. Germline lookup yields CDR1 SGHRS and CDR2 YFSETQ. Trimming took 4 bases from V and 5 from J, leaving 15 bases between them. The chain's CDR3 is CASSPMDQATGELFF. The CDR3 coding sequence is TGCGCCAGCAGCCCGATGGACCAGGCGACCGGGGAGCTGTTTTTT.

The J gene is TRBJ2-5, the V gene TRBV7-9; 7 nucleotides agree with TRBD1. Unmatched junction bases numbered 0, after V lost 3 bases and J lost 2 bases. This CDR3 has 13 residues. Germline values: CDR1 SEHNR, CDR2 FQNEAQ (reference sequence). This CDR3 reads CASSLDRQETQYF. CDR3 nucleotides: TGTGCCAGCAGCTTGGACAGGCAAGAGACCCAGTACTTC.

This chain joins TRBV30 and TRBJ2-7; the D gene is possibly TRBD2 (5 bases). From germline, CDR1 is GTSNPN and CDR2 SVGIG (reference sequence). CDR3 size: 15 residues. The V end lost 0 bases, the J end lost 0 bases, and 12 bases lay between the germline ends. The DNA of the CDR3 is TGTGCCTGGAGTGTAACTGGTGGGAGCTCCTACGAGCAGTACTTC. Its translation: CAWSVTGGSSYEQYF.

This clone showed up just a few times. The rearrangement uses TRBV9 and TRBJ1-5, with TRBD1 as a possible D gene (5 bases). From germline, CDR1 is SGDLS and CDR2 YYNGEE. CDR3 length equals 14 residues. V lost 1 base, J lost 6 bases, and 11 bases lay in between. Here the CDR3 DNA reads TGTGCCAGCAGCGTAAGGGCTGGGACTCAGCCCCAGCATTTT. The encoded protein is CASSVRAGTQPQHF.

The gene calls are TRBV18 and TRBJ1-1, with a possible D match to TRBD1 (6 bases). The CDR3 consists of 15 residues. Germline CDR1 and CDR2: KGHSH and LQKENI. Trimming pared 5 bases from V and 1 base from J, leaving 14 bases between. The CDR3 sequence is CASSVAGTQNTEAFF. The CDR3 nucleotides read TGTGCCAGCTCAGTTGCCGGGACACAGAACACTGAAGCTTTCTTT. Full variable domain (remainder filled in from reference TRBV18 and TRBJ1-1): NAGVMQNPRHLVRRRGQEARLRCSPMKGHSHVYWYRQLPEEGLKFMVYLQKENIIDESGMPKERFSAEFPKEGPSILRIQQVVRGDSAAYFCASSVAGTQNTEAFFGQGTRLTVV.

The chain couples TRBV7-2 to TRBJ2-1, with TRBD1 as a possible D gene (5 bases). Per germline, CDR1 SGHTA and CDR2 FQGNSA. This CDR3 contains 13 residues. Between the trimmed V and J ends, which lost 2 bases and 13 bases, there was a span of 15 bases. The CDR3 spells CASSLPSLQEQFF. The DNA of the CDR3 is TGTGCCAGCAGCTTACCTTCTTTACAGGAACAGTTCTTC.

This clone has just one count. The chain recombines TRBV9 with TRBJ2-5; TRBD1 agrees at 10 bases. The CDR3 has 16 residues. Germline-derived CDR1 and CDR2 are SGDLS and YYNGEE. V was clipped by 0 bases and J by 5 bases; unmatched bases: 7. The CDR3 reads CASSVDPTGGGETQYF. As DNA, the CDR3 is TGTGCCAGCAGCGTAGACCCGACAGGGGGCGGGGAGACCCAGTACTTC.

As DNA, the CDR3 is TGCGCCAGCAGCCCTGGGAGGTGGACTAGCGGGCCCATGGACTACGAGCAGTACTTC. Translation gives CASSPGRWTSGPMDYEQYF. The genes are TRBV5-1 and TRBJ2-7, with 11 bases fitting TRBD2. Germline lookup yields CDR1 SGHRS and CDR2 YFSETQ. The length of the CDR3 is 19 residues. The J segment lost 3 bases and the V segment lost 4 bases, leaving 18 bases of the junction unmatched.

The CDR3, as DNA: TGCGCCAGCAGCTTTGACAGCCGGGGGACTGAAGCTTTCTTT. Amino acids: CASSFDSRGTEAFF. The gene calls are TRBV5-1 and TRBJ1-1, with D possibly being TRBD1 (5 bases). Germline CDR1 and CDR2: SGHRS and YFSETQ. This CDR3 region has 14 residues. The V end lost 2 bases, the J end lost 5 bases, and 13 bases lay between the germline ends.

This chain links TRBV18 with TRBJ1-5; 9 bases fit TRBD1. Germline lookup yields CDR1 KGHSH and CDR2 LQKENI. With V trimmed by 3 bases and J by 6 bases, 9 bases remained unmatched. The CDR3 spans 16 residues. The CDR3 is CASSPPGQGGSQPQHF. The DNA for the CDR3 is TGTGCCAGCTCACCTCCGGGACAGGGAGGGAGTCAGCCCCAGCATTTT.

The chain carries TRBV21-1 and TRBJ1-2. TRBV21-1 is recorded as a pseudogene. The CDR3 spans 17 residues. The CDR3 DNA follows: TGTGCCAGCAGCATCCTGTCTGGTAGAAGGTTTGTGTATGGCTACACCTTC. This translates into CASSILSGRRFVYGYTF.

V and J are TRBV7-2 and TRBJ2-7, with D possibly TRBD2 on 6 matching bases. The CDR3 loop spans 12 amino acids. Germline-derived CDR1 and CDR2 are SGHTA and FQGNSA. V lost 5 bases and J lost 12, with 17 bases in between. The CDR3 DNA is TGTGCCAGCAGCCCGCCGGGACTCGGCCTGTACTTC. It yields the protein CASSPPGLGLYF.

The V and J genes are TRBV5-1 and TRBJ2-7; 11 positions agree with TRBD2. The CDR3 contains 16 residues. Germline-derived CDR1 and CDR2 are SGHRS and YFSETQ. V dropped 2 bases and J dropped 4; count of bases not matched to a gene: 8. Here the CDR3 DNA reads TGCGCCAGCAGCTTAATAGCGGGAGGGCCTTCTTACGAGCAGTACTTC. The encoded protein is CASSLIAGGPSYEQYF. Together with reference TRBV5-1 and TRBJ2-7, the CDR3 gives the full variable domain: KAGVTQTPRYLIKTRGQQVTLSCSPISGHRSVSWYQQTPGQGLQFLFEYFSETQRNKGNFPGRFSGRQFSNSRSEMNVSTLELGDSALYLCASSLIAGGPSYEQYFGPGTRLTVT.

This chain joins TRBV18 and TRBJ2-7; perhaps TRBD1 as D (6 bases). V lost 3 bases and J 2 bases, leaving 11 bases between the germline ends. This CDR3 spans 14 amino acids. Germline V CDR1 and CDR2: KGHSH, LQKENI. The CDR3 region has the DNA TGTGCCAGCTCACCCCCTCGACAGGCCTACGAGCAGTACTTC. Protein: CASSPPRQAYEQYF.

This sequence joins TRBV7-6 and TRBJ2-6; D unresolved. This CDR3 has 13 residues. Trimming took off 3 bases at V and 3 bases at J, with 3 bases between the two ends. Germline-derived CDR1 and CDR2 are SGHVS and FNYEAQ. CDR3 sequence: CASSFFGANVLTF. The CDR3 DNA follows: TGTGCCAGCAGCTTTTTTGGGGCCAACGTCCTGACTTTC.

This chain's CDR3 is CASSPRTANTGELFF. In nucleotides, the CDR3 is TGTGCCAGCAGCCCCCGGACAGCCAACACCGGGGAGCTGTTTTTT. The chain has TRBV2 and TRBJ2-2; tentatively, D is TRBD1 (6 bases). This CDR3 has 15 residues. Looked up from germline, CDR1 is SNHLY and CDR2 is FYNNEI. Trimming removed 6 bases from V and 2 bases from J, with 13 bases in between. The full variable domain, in which reference TRBV2 and TRBJ2-2 provide the parts outside the CDR3, is EPEVTQTPSHQVTQMGQEVILRCVPISNHLYFYWYRQILGQKVEFLVSFYNNEISEKSEIFDDQFSVERPDGSNFTLKIRSTKLEDSAMYFCASSPRTANTGELFFGEGSRLTVL.

This chain joins TRBV27 and TRBJ2-3; D is unresolved. Germline CDR1 and CDR2: MNHEY and SMNVEV (reference sequence). This CDR3 region has 13 residues. V lost 2 bases, J lost 2 bases, and 5 bases lay in between. The CDR3 here is CASSLQITDTQYF. The CDR3 coding sequence is TGTGCCAGCAGTTTACAAATCACAGATACGCAGTATTTT.

The chain recombines TRBV19 with TRBJ2-6; TRBD1 matches 8 bases. CDR3 length: 17 amino acids. V lost 5 bases to trimming and J lost 0 bases; unmatched junction nucleotides: 6. Germline V gene data show CDR1 as LNHDA and CDR2 as SQIVND (reference sequence). The CDR3 DNA follows: TGTGCCAGTAGTCTTACAGGGGGTCCCTCTGGGGCCAACGTCCTGACTTTC. Encoded protein: CASSLTGGPSGANVLTF.

A single count supports this clone. This chain joins TRBV7-9 and TRBJ1-1; no definite D call. CDR3 length: 12 amino acids. V lost 5 bases, J lost 5 bases, and 9 bases lay in between. Germline V CDR1 and CDR2: SEHNR, FQNEAQ (reference sequence). CDR3 DNA sequence: TGTGCCAGCAGCCAGACCGGGACTGAAGCTTTCTTT. Its protein product is CASSQTGTEAFF.

CDR3 loop: CAISDPGTGKNTGELFF. DNA for the CDR3: TGTGCCATCAGTGACCCCGGGACAGGGAAGAACACCGGGGAGCTGTTTTTT. The rearrangement uses TRBV10-3 and TRBJ2-2; TRBD1 matches 9 bases. This CDR3 comprises 17 residues. From germline, CDR1 is ENHRY and CDR2 SYGVKD. V lost 3 bases and J lost 1; bases outside the gene matches: 6.

The chain links TRBV6-6 to TRBJ1-2; 10 bases align to TRBD1. V trimming: 6 bases; J trimming: 8 bases; junction bases outside the gene matches: 9. The CDR3 contains 14 residues. CDR1 MNHNY and CDR2 SVGAGI come from the germline V gene (reference sequence). In DNA, the CDR3 is TGTGCCAGCAGAAGACAGGGGGCCGCGTCCGGCTACACCTTC. Protein sequence: CASRRQGAASGYTF.

This clone came up once. The rearrangement joins TRBV18 to TRBJ2-2, with D possibly being TRBD2 (5 bases). Germline V gives CDR1 KGHSH, CDR2 LQKENI. CDR3 size: 14 residues. Deletions cut 5 bases from V and 7 bases from J, with 14 bases between. CDR3 in DNA: TGTGCCAGCTCATCTAGCAGCGCAGACGGGGAGCTGTTTTTT. Translation: CASSSSSADGELFF.

This chain uses TRBV10-1 with TRBJ1-1, with TRBD1 matching over 7 bases. The germline gives CDR1 WNHNN, CDR2 SYGVQD (reference sequence). V lost 9 bases, J lost 6 bases, and 10 bases stayed unmatched. The CDR3 covers 13 residues. CDR3 sequence: CASREGTDAEAFF. CDR3 in DNA: TGCGCCAGTCGGGAAGGGACAGACGCTGAAGCTTTCTTT.

The CDR3 DNA is TGTGCCAGCAGCTTAGAAGCGGGAGGCCACGAGCAGTACTTC. This sequence encodes CASSLEAGGHEQYF. The rearrangement links TRBV11-2 to TRBJ2-7; 9 bases line up with TRBD2. The CDR3 covers 14 residues. V lost 0 bases and J lost 5; bases outside the gene matches: 2. The V gene's germline CDR1 is SGHAT and CDR2 FQNNGV.

This clone was counted a single time. The gene calls are TRBV5-6 and TRBJ2-5; TRBD1 aligns across 10 bases. Germline V CDR1 and CDR2: SGHDT, YYEEEE. The V segment lost 0 bases and the J segment 3 bases; nucleotides outside the gene matches: 2. The CDR3 runs 15 residues. This chain's CDR3 is CASSLGQGAKETQYF. DNA for the CDR3: TGTGCCAGCAGCTTGGGACAGGGGGCAAAAGAGACCCAGTACTTC.

V gene TRBV7-2 combines with J gene TRBJ2-5, with D perhaps TRBD1 or TRBD2 (5 bases each). This CDR3 is built from 15 residues. V was pared by 1 base and J by 4 bases, with 13 bases between. Germline loops: CDR1 SGHTA, CDR2 FQGNSA. CDR3 DNA: TGTGCCAGCAGCTTAGAGGGATTGGGACCAGAGACCCAGTACTTC. Its translation is CASSLEGLGPETQYF.

This clone turned up a few times. V and J are TRBV29-1 and TRBJ2-1; maybe TRBD1 (6 bases). CDR3 size: 11 residues. The V end was cut by 8 bases, the J end by 4 bases, with 9 bases between. Germline V CDR1 and CDR2: SQVTM, ANQGSEA. The CDR3 protein is CSFRGYNEQFF. DNA of the CDR3: TGCAGCTTCAGGGGATACAATGAGCAGTTCTTC.

This clone was detected once. The rearrangement joins TRBV28 to TRBJ2-1, with D maybe TRBD1 (5 bases). Germline loops: CDR1 MDHEN, CDR2 SYDVKM. The CDR3 loop spans 14 amino acids. The V end was cut by 2 bases, the J end by 3 bases, with 8 bases between. The CDR3 loop is CASSLHGHYNEQFF. As DNA, the CDR3 is TGTGCCAGCAGTTTACACGGACACTACAATGAGCAGTTCTTC.